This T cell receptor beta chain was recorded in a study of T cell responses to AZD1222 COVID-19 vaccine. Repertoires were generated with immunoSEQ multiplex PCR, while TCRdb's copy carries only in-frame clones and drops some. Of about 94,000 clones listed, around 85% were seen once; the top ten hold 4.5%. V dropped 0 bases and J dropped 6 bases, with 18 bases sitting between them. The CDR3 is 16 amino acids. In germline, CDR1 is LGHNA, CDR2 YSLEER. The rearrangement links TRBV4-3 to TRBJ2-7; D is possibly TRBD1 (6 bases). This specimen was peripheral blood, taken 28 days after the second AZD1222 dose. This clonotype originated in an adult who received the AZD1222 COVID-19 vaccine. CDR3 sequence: CASSQEWGPSPGEQYF. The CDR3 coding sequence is TGCGCCAGCAGCCAAGAATGGGGGCCCTCCCCTGGCGAGCAGTACTTC.